This paragraph reports one TCR beta chain. Its specificity is unknown. The assay was immunoSEQ multiplex PCR, and TCRdb's table has in-frame clones only and misses some. The sample holds 200,000 to 250,000 clones, 85% to 90% seen once. The data stem from a study of Ad26.COV2.S vaccination and SARS-CoV-2 variants. Sample treatment: around 19 received Ad26.COV2.S at low or high dose, single or two shots; roughly five received placebo; per-sample allocation not given. Sampling was done on day 63 after the first vaccine or placebo injection. The CDR3 has 14 residues. Per germline, CDR1 SNHLY and CDR2 FYNNEI. V lost 4 bases and J 3 bases, leaving 10 bases between the germline ends. Findings and limits, study-wide: Individuals receiving vaccine had higher spike-specific TCR breadth than placebo recipients did.

Sequences were derived from peripheral blood, sampled in a trial of Ad26.COV2.S vaccine versus placebo. The clonotype originates from a person aged 18-60 years who received the Ad26.COV2.S COVID-19 vaccine or a placebo. This sequence joins TRBV2 and TRBJ1-5; unclear D gene. CDR3 protein: CASSVDGFNQPQHF. CDR3 bases: TGTGCCAGCAGTGTGGACGGATTCAATCAGCCCCAGCATTTT.